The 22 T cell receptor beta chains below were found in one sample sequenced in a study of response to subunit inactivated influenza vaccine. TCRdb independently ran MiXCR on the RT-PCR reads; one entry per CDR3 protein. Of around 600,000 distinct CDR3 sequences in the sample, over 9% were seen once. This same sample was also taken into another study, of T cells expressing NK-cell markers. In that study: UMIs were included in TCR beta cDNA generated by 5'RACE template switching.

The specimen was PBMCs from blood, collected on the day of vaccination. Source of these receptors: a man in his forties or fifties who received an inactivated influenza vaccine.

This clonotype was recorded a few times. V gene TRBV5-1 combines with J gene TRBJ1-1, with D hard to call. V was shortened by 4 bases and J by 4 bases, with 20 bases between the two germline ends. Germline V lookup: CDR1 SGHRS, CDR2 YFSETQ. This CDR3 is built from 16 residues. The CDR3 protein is CASSAIRLSEVTEAFF. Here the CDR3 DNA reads TGCGCCAGCAGCGCCATTCGTTTAAGTGAGGTCACTGAAGCTTTCTTT.

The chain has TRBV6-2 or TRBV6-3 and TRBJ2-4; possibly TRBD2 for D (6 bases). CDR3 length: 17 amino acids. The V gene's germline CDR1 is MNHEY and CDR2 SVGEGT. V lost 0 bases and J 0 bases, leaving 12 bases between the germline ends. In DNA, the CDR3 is TGTGCCAGCAGTTACTCCTTAGTCGGGGGAGCCAAAAACATTCAGTACTTC. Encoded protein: CASSYSLVGGAKNIQYF.

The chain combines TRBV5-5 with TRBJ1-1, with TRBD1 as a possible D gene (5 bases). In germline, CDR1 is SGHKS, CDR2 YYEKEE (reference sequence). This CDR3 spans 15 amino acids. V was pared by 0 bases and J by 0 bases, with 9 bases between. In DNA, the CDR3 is TGTGCCAGCAGCTTGGAACCAGGGATGAACACTGAAGCTTTCTTT. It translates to CASSLEPGMNTEAFF.

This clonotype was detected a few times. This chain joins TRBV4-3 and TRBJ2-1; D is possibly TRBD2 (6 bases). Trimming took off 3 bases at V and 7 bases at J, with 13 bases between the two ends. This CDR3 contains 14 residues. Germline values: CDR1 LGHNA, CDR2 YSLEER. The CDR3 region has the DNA TGCGCCAGCAGCCACCTCGACGGAGGGAATGAGCAGTTCTTC. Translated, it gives CASSHLDGGNEQFF.

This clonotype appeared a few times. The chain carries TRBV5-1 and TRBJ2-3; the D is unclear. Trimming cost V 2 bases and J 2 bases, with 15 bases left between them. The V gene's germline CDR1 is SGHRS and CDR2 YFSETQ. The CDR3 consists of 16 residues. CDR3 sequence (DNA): TGCGCCAGCAGCTTCCCGGGTGCTAGATCCACAGATACGCAGTATTTT. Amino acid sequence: CASSFPGARSTDTQYF.

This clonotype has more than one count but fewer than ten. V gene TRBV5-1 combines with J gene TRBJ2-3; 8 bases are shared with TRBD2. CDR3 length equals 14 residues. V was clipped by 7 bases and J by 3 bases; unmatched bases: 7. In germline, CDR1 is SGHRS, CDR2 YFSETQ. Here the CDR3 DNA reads TGCGCCAGCGGACGGGGGGGAGAAACAGATACGCAGTATTTT. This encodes CASGRGGETDTQYF.

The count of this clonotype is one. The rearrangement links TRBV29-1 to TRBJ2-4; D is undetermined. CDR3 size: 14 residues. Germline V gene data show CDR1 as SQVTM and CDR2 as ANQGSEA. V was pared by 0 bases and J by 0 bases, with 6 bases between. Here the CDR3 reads CSVEDRIAKNIQYF. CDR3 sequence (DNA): TGCAGCGTTGAAGATCGGATAGCCAAAAACATTCAGTACTTC.

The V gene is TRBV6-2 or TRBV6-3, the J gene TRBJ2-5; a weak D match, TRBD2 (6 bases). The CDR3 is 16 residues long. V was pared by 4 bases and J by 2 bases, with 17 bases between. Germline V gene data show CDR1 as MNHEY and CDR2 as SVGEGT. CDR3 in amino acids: CASSWGVLASQETQYF. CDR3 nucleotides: TGTGCCAGCAGTTGGGGCGTTCTAGCGAGTCAAGAGACCCAGTACTTC.

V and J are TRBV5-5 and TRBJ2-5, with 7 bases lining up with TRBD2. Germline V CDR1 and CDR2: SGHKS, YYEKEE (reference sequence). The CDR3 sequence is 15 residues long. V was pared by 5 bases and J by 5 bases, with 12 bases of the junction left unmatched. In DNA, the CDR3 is TGTGCCAGCAGGGAAACGGGAGGTAGGCAGGAGACCCAGTACTTC. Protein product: CASRETGGRQETQYF.

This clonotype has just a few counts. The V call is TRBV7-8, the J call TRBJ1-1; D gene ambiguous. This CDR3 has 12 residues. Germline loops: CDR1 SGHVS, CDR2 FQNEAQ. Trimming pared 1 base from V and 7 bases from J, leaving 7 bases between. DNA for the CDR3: TGTGCCAGCAGCTTAGGACACCATGAAGCTTTCTTT. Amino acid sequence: CASSLGHHEAFF. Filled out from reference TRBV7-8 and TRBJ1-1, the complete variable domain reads GAGVSQSPRYKVAKRGQDVALRCDPISGHVSLFWYQQALGQGPEFLTYFQNEAQLDKSGLPSDRFFAERPEGSVSTLKIQRTQQEDSAVYLCASSLGHHEAFFGQGTRLTVV.

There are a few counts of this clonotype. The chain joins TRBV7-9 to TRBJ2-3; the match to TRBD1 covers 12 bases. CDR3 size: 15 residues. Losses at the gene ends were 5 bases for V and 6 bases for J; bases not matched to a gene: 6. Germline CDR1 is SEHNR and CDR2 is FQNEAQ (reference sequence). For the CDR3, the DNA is TGTGCCAGCAGCAACCGGGACAGGGGGCCTGATACGCAGTATTTT. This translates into CASSNRDRGPDTQYF.

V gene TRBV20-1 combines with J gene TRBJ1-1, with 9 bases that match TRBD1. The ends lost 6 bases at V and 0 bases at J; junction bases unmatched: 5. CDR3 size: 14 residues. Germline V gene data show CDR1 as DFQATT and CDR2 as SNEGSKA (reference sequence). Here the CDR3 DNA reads TGCAGTGCCCGACAGGGGGTTGTGAACACTGAAGCTTTCTTT. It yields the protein CSARQGVVNTEAFF.

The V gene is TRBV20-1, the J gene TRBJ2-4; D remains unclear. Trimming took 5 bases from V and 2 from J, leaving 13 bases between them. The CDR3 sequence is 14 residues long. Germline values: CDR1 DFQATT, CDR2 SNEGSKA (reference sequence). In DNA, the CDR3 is TGCAGTGCTGTGGACCCCGTAACCAAAAACATTCAGTACTTC. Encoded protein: CSAVDPVTKNIQYF.

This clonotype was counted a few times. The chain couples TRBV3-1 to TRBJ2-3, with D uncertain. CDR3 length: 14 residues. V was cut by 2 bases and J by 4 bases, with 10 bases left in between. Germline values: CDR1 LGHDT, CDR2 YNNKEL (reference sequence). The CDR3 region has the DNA TGTGCCAGCAGCCAACCACACGTGGCAGATACGCAGTATTTT. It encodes CASSQPHVADTQYF.

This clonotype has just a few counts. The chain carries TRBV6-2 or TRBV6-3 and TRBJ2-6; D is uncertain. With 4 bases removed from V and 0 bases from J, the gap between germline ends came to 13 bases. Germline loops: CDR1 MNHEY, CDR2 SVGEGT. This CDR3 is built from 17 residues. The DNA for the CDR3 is TGTGCCAGCAGTTCGTCGACCTTCCTCTCTGGGGCCAACGTCCTGACTTTC. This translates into CASSSSTFLSGANVLTF.

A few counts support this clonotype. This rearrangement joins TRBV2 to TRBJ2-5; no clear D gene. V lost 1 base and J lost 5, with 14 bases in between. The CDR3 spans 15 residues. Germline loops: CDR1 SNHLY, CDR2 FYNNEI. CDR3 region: CASSEGPLGMETQYF. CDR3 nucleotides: TGTGCCAGCAGTGAAGGGCCGTTAGGGATGGAGACCCAGTACTTC. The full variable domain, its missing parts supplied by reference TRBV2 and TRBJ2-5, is EPEVTQTPSHQVTQMGQEVILRCVPISNHLYFYWYRQILGQKVEFLVSFYNNEISEKSEIFDDQFSVERPDGSNFTLKIRSTKLEDSAMYFCASSEGPLGMETQYFGPGTRLLVL.

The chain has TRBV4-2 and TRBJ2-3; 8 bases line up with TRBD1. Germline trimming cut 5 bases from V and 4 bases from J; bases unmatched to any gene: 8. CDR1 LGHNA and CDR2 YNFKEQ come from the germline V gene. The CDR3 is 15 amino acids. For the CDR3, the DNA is TGTGCCAGCAGCGAAGCGGACAGGGATGCAGATACGCAGTATTTT. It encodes CASSEADRDADTQYF.

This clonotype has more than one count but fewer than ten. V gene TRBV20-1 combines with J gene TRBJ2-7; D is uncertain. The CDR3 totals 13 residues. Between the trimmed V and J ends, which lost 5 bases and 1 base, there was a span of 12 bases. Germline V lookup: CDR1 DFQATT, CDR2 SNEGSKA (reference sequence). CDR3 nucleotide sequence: TGCAGTGCTCCCAGGATCCTTTCCTACGAGCAGTACTTC. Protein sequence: CSAPRILSYEQYF.

The CDR3 region is CASAPGLSRPDTQYF. For the CDR3, the DNA is TGTGCCAGCGCTCCGGGACTCTCACGCCCAGATACGCAGTATTTT. This chain uses TRBV28 with TRBJ2-3; D is possibly TRBD2 (6 bases). The CDR3 contains 15 residues. Germline V gene data show CDR1 as MDHEN and CDR2 as SYDVKM. V lost 8 bases to trimming and J lost 4 bases, with 19 bases between them.

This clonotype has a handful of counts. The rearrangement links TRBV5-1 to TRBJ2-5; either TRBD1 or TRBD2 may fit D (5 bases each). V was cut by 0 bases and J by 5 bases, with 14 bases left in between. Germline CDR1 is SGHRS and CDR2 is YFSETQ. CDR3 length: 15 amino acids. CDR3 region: CASSLVIGGPETQYF. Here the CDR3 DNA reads TGCGCCAGCAGCTTGGTCATTGGGGGACCCGAGACCCAGTACTTC.

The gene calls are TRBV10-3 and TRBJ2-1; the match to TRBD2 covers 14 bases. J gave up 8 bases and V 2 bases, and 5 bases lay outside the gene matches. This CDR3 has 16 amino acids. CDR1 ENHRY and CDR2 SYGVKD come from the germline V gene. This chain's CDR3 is CAISETGTSGRYEQFF. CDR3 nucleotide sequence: TGTGCCATCAGTGAGACCGGGACTAGCGGGAGATATGAGCAGTTCTTC.

The CDR3 here is CSAQTGASTGELFF. The CDR3 bases are TGCAGTGCTCAGACAGGGGCGAGCACCGGGGAGCTGTTTTTT. This chain uses TRBV20-1 with TRBJ2-2; the match to TRBD1 covers 8 bases. V lost 5 bases, J lost 4 bases, and 6 bases stayed unmatched. The CDR3 runs to 14 residues. Germline-derived CDR1 and CDR2 are DFQATT and SNEGSKA (reference sequence).